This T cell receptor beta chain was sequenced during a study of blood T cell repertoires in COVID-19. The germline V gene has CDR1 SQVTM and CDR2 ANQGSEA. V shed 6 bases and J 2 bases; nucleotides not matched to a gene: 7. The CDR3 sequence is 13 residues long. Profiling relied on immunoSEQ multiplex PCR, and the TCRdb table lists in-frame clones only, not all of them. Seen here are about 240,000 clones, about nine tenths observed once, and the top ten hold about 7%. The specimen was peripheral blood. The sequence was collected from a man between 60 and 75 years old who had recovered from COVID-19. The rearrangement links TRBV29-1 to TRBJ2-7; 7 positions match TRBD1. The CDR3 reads CSVGWDSAYEQYF. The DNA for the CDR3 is TGCAGCGTGGGTTGGGACAGCGCCTACGAGCAGTACTTC.